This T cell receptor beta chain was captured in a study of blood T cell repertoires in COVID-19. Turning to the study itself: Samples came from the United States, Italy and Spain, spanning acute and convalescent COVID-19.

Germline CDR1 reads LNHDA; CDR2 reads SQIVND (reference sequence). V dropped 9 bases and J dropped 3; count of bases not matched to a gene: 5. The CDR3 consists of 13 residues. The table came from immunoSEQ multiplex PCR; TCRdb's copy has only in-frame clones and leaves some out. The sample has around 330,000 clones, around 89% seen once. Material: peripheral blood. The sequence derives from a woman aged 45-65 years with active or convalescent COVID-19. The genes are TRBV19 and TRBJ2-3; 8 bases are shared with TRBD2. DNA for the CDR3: TGTGCCAGCAAGCGGGAGTCGACAGATACGCAGTATTTT. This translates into CASKRESTDTQYF.